Each of the 26 T cell receptor beta chains below was sequenced from the same sample in a study of cytomegalovirus exposure and HLA in healthy donors. In the PCR, 60 Vbeta and 13 Jbeta primers were used. Measured with immunoSEQ multiplex PCR; TCRdb has only the in-frame clones, and not every one. The sample contains 150,000 to 200,000 clones, 70% to 85% of which appear only once. Sequencing was done on a sample of PBMCs. These receptors were taken from a woman between 35 and 50 years old in good health and CMV-seronegative.

The chain joins TRBV5-1 to TRBJ1-2; no definite D call. The CDR3 extends over 13 amino acids. Trimming took 4 bases from V and 5 from J, leaving 12 bases between them. Germline V gene lookup returns CDR1 SGHRS and CDR2 YFSETQ. The CDR3 spells CASSDAGKYGYTF. CDR3 nucleotides: TGCGCCAGCAGCGATGCGGGGAAATATGGCTACACCTTC. The full variable domain, in which reference TRBV5-1 and TRBJ1-2 provide the parts outside the CDR3, is KAGVTQTPRYLIKTRGQQVTLSCSPISGHRSVSWYQQTPGQGLQFLFEYFSETQRNKGNFPGRFSGRQFSNSRSEMNVSTLELGDSALYLCASSDAGKYGYTFGSGTRLTVV.

V and J are TRBV6-5 and TRBJ2-1; TRBD2 agrees at 7 bases. The CDR3 has 15 residues. V lost 5 bases to trimming and J lost 2 bases; unmatched junction nucleotides: 6. The germline gives CDR1 MNHEY, CDR2 SVGAGI. CDR3 bases: TGTGCCAGCAGTAAGGCTAGCGGAGCCTACAATGAGCAGTTCTTC. Translating it yields CASSKASGAYNEQFF.

V gene TRBV27 combines with J gene TRBJ1-5, with no clear D. The CDR3 spans 12 residues. Trimming pared 6 bases from V and 3 bases from J, leaving 6 bases between. Looked up from germline, CDR1 is MNHEY and CDR2 is SMNVEV (reference sequence). DNA of the CDR3: TGTGCCAGCAGACATTACAATCAGCCCCAGCATTTT. Residues: CASRHYNQPQHF.

This chain joins TRBV5-1 and TRBJ1-1, with 7 bases lining up with TRBD1. Germline V CDR1 and CDR2: SGHRS, YFSETQ. The CDR3 has 12 residues. V lost 3 bases and J lost 10; bases outside the gene matches: 6. In DNA form, the CDR3 reads TGCGCCAGCAGCTCCCAGGGGGGTCTAGCTTTCTTT. Translated, it gives CASSSQGGLAFF.

This sequence joins TRBV9 and TRBJ2-1; 15 bases are shared with TRBD2. Germline V lookup: CDR1 SGDLS, CDR2 YYNGEE. The junction had 11 bases not matched to a gene; V was cut back by 4 bases and J by 6 bases. This CDR3 contains 18 residues. For the CDR3, the DNA is TGTGCCAGCAGCCTTGGGACTAGCGGGAGGAGGTTGGGCAATGAGCAGTTCTTC. This encodes CASSLGTSGRRLGNEQFF.

This chain joins TRBV5-6 and TRBJ2-1; TRBD2 matches 7 bases. This CDR3 contains 12 residues. In germline, CDR1 is SGHDT, CDR2 YYEEEE. V shed 3 bases and J 9 bases; nucleotides not matched to a gene: 3. The CDR3, as DNA: TGTGCCAGCAGCTCGGGGGGTTTTGAGCAGTTCTTC. Its translation: CASSSGGFEQFF.

This chain links TRBV5-6 with TRBJ2-7; 9 bases are a match to TRBD1. The germline V gene has CDR1 SGHDT and CDR2 YYEEEE. The CDR3 extends over 15 amino acids. V dropped 3 bases and J dropped 3; count of bases not matched to a gene: 7. In DNA, the CDR3 is TGTGCCAGCAGCTCACTACCGGACAGGGGCTACGAGCAGTACTTC. It codes for CASSSLPDRGYEQYF.

Concerning this clone itself: Mismatch with germline at one junction end may stem from a read error. J is TRBJ2-7 and V is TRBV11-3; a weak D match, TRBD1 (5 bases). Looked up from germline, CDR1 is SGHNT and CDR2 is YENEEA. The length of the CDR3 is 12 residues. The CDR3 sequence is CASSLQTGEASF. For the CDR3, the DNA is TGTGCCAGCAGCTTGCAAACAGGCGAAGCTAGCTTC.

V usage is TRBV5-1 and J usage is TRBJ2-1; 7 bases line up with TRBD1. Germline lookup yields CDR1 SGHRS and CDR2 YFSETQ. This CDR3 spans 16 amino acids. J was trimmed by 6 bases and V by 3 bases; bases with no gene match: 12. The CDR3 sequence is CASSSQTGDLSNEQFF. DNA for the CDR3: TGCGCCAGCAGCTCCCAAACAGGGGACCTCTCCAATGAGCAGTTCTTC.

V usage is TRBV7-9 and J usage is TRBJ2-3, with D maybe TRBD1 (6 bases). Germline CDR1 is SEHNR and CDR2 is FQNEAQ (reference sequence). The CDR3 consists of 19 residues. V lost 6 bases to trimming and J lost 1 base, with 26 bases between them. The CDR3 loop is CASRHVPLTGTLRTDTQYF. The CDR3 DNA sequence: TGTGCCAGCAGACACGTTCCACTTACAGGGACACTCCGCACAGATACGCAGTATTTT. The variable domain in full, with the rest retrieved from reference TRBV7-9 and TRBJ2-3, is DTGVSQNPRHKITKRGQNVTFRCDPISEHNRLYWYRQTLGQGPEFLTYFQNEAQLEKSRLLSDRFSAERPKGSFSTLEIQRTEQGDSAMYLCASRHVPLTGTLRTDTQYFGPGTRLTVL.

The chain couples TRBV6-5 to TRBJ2-7; no clear D. Trimming took 6 bases from V and 4 from J, leaving 13 bases between them. The CDR3 totals 13 residues. Germline V gene sequence: CDR1 MNHEY, CDR2 SVGAGI. Written as DNA, the CDR3 is TGTGCCAGCAGAGACTGGTTGGGTTACGAGCAGTACTTC. This codes for CASRDWLGYEQYF.

This clone has only a few counts. CDR3 coding DNA: TGCGCCAGCACGCTCACAGGGGGCGAACAGCCCCAGCATTTT. Encoded protein: CASTLTGGEQPQHF. This chain joins TRBV5-1 and TRBJ1-5; 9 bases map to TRBD1. J lost 7 bases, V lost 6 bases, and 8 bases had no gene match. The CDR3 is 14 amino acids. Looked up from germline, CDR1 is SGHRS and CDR2 is YFSETQ.

This chain links TRBV28 with TRBJ2-3, with 10 bases identical to TRBD2. The ends lost 1 base at V and 8 bases at J; junction bases unmatched: 6. Germline V gives CDR1 MDHEN, CDR2 SYDVKM. This CDR3 is 15 amino acids long. This chain's CDR3 is CASSLFLAGEATQYF. In nucleotides, the CDR3 is TGTGCCAGCAGTTTATTCCTAGCGGGAGAGGCTACGCAGTATTTT.

This chain connects TRBV29-1 to TRBJ1-2; no definite D call. The CDR3 runs 13 residues. Trimming left V 6 bases short and J 4 bases short, with 15 bases between. The germline gives CDR1 SQVTM, CDR2 ANQGSEA. DNA for the CDR3: TGCAGCGTGCGGGCGGGATGGGGCTATGGCTACACCTTC. Protein sequence: CSVRAGWGYGYTF.

This clone was observed a few times. The chain combines TRBV4-3 with TRBJ2-7; 7 nucleotides agree with TRBD1. Unmatched junction bases numbered 9, after V lost 1 base and J lost 6 bases. Germline-derived CDR1 and CDR2 are LGHNA and YSLEER. The CDR3 extends over 15 amino acids. The CDR3 protein is CASSQARVGGTEQYF. The CDR3 DNA is TGCGCCAGCAGCCAAGCCCGGGTAGGGGGCACCGAGCAGTACTTC.

The chain has TRBV4-3 and TRBJ1-2, with TRBD1 matching over 7 bases. This CDR3 has 15 amino acids. J lost 2 bases, V lost 4 bases, and 7 bases had no gene match. Per germline, CDR1 LGHNA and CDR2 YSLEER. DNA of the CDR3: TGCGCCAGCAGCCCAGAGAGGGGGCCGAACTATGGCTACACCTTC. Translation gives CASSPERGPNYGYTF.

This clone was recorded only once. Relative to the germline gene, one junction end is altered; a read error may explain this. The CDR3 coding sequence is TGTGCTAGCAGCTTGGGTGGGAGCCTGGACGAGCAGTACTTC. This encodes CASSLGGSLDEQYF. The J gene is TRBJ2-7, the V gene TRBV7-7, with D perhaps TRBD2 (5 bases). Germline CDR1 is SSHAT and CDR2 is FNYEAQ (reference sequence). CDR3 length: 14 amino acids.

The genes are TRBV27 and TRBJ2-7; no reliable D call. The germline V and J ends were trimmed by 5 bases and 4 bases, with 6 bases remaining between them. Germline V lookup: CDR1 MNHEY, CDR2 SMNVEV (reference sequence). The CDR3 contains 11 residues. CDR3 region: CASSRGYEQYF. The CDR3 DNA reads as TGTGCCAGCAGTCGCGGATACGAGCAGTACTTC.

The V and J genes are TRBV18 and TRBJ2-4, with D unresolved. Trimming took off 4 bases at V and 0 bases at J, with 13 bases between the two ends. The CDR3 consists of 16 residues. Germline V CDR1 and CDR2: KGHSH, LQKENI. CDR3 loop: CASSHVSLIAKNIQYF. The CDR3 DNA is TGTGCCAGCTCACACGTCAGTTTGATAGCCAAAAACATTCAGTACTTC. The full variable domain, rest sourced from reference TRBV18 and TRBJ2-4, is NAGVMQNPRHLVRRRGQEARLRCSPMKGHSHVYWYRQLPEEGLKFMVYLQKENIIDESGMPKERFSAEFPKEGPSILRIQQVVRGDSAAYFCASSHVSLIAKNIQYFGAGTRLSVL.

V usage is TRBV11-2 and J usage is TRBJ2-7; D call uncertain. The CDR3 is made up of 14 amino acids. Germline V lookup: CDR1 SGHAT, CDR2 FQNNGV. Trimming left V 4 bases short and J 6 bases short, with 16 bases between. CDR3 sequence (DNA): TGTGCCAGCAGCTCCCTCTCGCAGGTGCCCGAGCAGTACTTC. Translated, it gives CASSSLSQVPEQYF.

The chain carries TRBV2 and TRBJ2-1, with TRBD1 matching over 7 bases. The J segment lost 7 bases and the V segment lost 3 bases, leaving 9 bases of the junction unmatched. Germline V gene data show CDR1 as SNHLY and CDR2 as FYNNEI. The CDR3 contains 15 residues. The CDR3 region is CASSETGRIGNEQFF. Written as DNA, the CDR3 is TGTGCCAGCAGTGAGACAGGGCGGATTGGGAATGAGCAGTTCTTC.

The rearrangement uses TRBV5-1 and TRBJ1-2, with 9 positions matching TRBD1. There are 16 residues in the CDR3. V lost 4 bases, J lost 3 bases, and 10 bases stayed unmatched. Looked up from germline, CDR1 is SGHRS and CDR2 is YFSETQ. This chain's CDR3 is CASSAPQGAYYYGYTF. CDR3 sequence (DNA): TGCGCCAGCAGCGCACCACAGGGGGCGTACTACTATGGCTACACCTTC.

This clone was counted between two and nine times. The gene calls are TRBV6-1 and TRBJ1-1; D is undetermined. Germline V lookup: CDR1 MNHNS, CDR2 SASEGT. There are 12 residues in the CDR3. Trimming pared 2 bases from V and 8 bases from J, leaving 9 bases between. The CDR3 sequence: CASSENWAEAFF. The CDR3 DNA follows: TGTGCCAGCAGTGAAAACTGGGCCGAAGCTTTCTTT.

V gene TRBV29-1 combines with J gene TRBJ2-3; D is possibly TRBD2 (6 bases). V was trimmed by 5 bases and J by 4 bases, leaving 13 bases between them. This CDR3 has 13 amino acids. CDR1 SQVTM and CDR2 ANQGSEA come from the germline V gene. The CDR3 is CSVRGWSADTQYF. CDR3 in DNA: TGCAGCGTTCGGGGGTGGTCCGCAGATACGCAGTATTTT.

This clone has just one count. The genes are TRBV13 and TRBJ2-7, with 8 nucleotides matching TRBD2. Losses at the gene ends were 1 base for V and 2 bases for J; bases not matched to a gene: 10. CDR1 is PRHDT, CDR2 FYEKMQ, per germline (reference sequence). The CDR3 has 17 amino acids. CDR3 DNA: TGTGCCAGCAGCTTAGAGCCCCGTGACGGGGGGGCCTACGAGCAGTACTTC. Translated: CASSLEPRDGGAYEQYF.

The chain is built from TRBV4-1 and TRBJ2-1, with TRBD2 as a possible D gene (6 bases). V was cut by 1 base and J by 7 bases, with 14 bases left in between. Germline CDR1 MGHRA, CDR2 YSYEKL. There are 15 residues in the CDR3. The CDR3 loop is CASSQVGTLMNEQFF. In DNA, the CDR3 is TGCGCCAGCAGCCAAGTAGGGACTTTAATGAATGAGCAGTTCTTC.